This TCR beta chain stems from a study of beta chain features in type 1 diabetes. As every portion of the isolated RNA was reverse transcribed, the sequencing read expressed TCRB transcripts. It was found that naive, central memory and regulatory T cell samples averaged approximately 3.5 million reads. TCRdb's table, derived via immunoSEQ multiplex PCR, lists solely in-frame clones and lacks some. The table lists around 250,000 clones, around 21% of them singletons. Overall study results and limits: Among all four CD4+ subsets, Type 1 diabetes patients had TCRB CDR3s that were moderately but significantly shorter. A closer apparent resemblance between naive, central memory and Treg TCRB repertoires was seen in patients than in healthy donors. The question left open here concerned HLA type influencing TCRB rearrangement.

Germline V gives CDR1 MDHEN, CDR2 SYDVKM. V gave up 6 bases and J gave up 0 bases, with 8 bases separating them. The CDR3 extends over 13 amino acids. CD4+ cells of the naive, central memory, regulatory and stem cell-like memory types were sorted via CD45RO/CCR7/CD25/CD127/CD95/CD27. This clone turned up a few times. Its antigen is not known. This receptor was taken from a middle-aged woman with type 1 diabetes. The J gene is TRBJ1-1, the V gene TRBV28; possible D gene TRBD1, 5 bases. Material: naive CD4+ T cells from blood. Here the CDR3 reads CASRPGMNTEAFF. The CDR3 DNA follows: TGTGCCAGCAGACCAGGGATGAACACTGAAGCTTTCTTT.